This T cell receptor beta chain was captured by sequencing in a study of T cell changes during pregnancy in multiple sclerosis. CDR1 is SGHTA and CDR2 is FQGNSA in the germline V gene. This CDR3 comprises 14 residues. Trimming removed 5 bases at V and 6 bases at J, with 14 bases between. This clone has just one count. The protocol was immunoSEQ multiplex PCR, while the TCRdb copy is restricted to in-frame clones and leaves out a portion. In the table there are approximately 60,000 clones, 90% to 95% of which are singletons. The source material was CD4+ T cells from peripheral blood mononuclear cells, sampled before pregnancy. This clonotype was obtained from a female donor with multiple sclerosis, enrolled in a pregnancy study. This chain joins TRBV7-2 and TRBJ2-1; D is perhaps TRBD2 (5 bases). The CDR3 spells CASSPGLRFNEQFF. CDR3 coding DNA: TGTGCCAGCAGCCCAGGACTCAGGTTCAATGAGCAGTTCTTC.